This T cell receptor beta chain was documented in a study of CD8+CD57+ T cells in acquired aplastic anemia. Study background: Sorted CD4+ plus CD8+ cells gave DNA averaging about 3.2 ug.

CDR1 is SGDLS and CDR2 is YYNGEE in the germline V gene. V lost 0 bases to trimming and J lost 3 bases; unmatched junction nucleotides: 3. This CDR3 comprises 14 residues. Genomic DNA was employed as the template in profiling TCR beta VDJ and CDR3. Via MiXCR, TCRdb re-called the reads, giving one row per CDR3 protein. Of approximately 200,000 distinct CDR3 sequences listed, about half are singletons. Only patients with CD8+CD57+ cell expansion on flow cytometry were chosen for sequencing. There are a few counts of this clonotype. Its antigen is not identified. Notes on the study in general: Any difference that existed in CD8+ Simpson's diversity between patients and controls was not significant. Sharing between patients and controls was observed for twenty-nine CD8+ CDR3 sequences.

J is TRBJ2-7 and V is TRBV9; 7 bases map to TRBD1. The TCR comes from a human donor with aplastic anemia. Sequencing was performed on sorted CD4+, CD8+, or CD8+CD57+ T cells (not recorded which) from PBMCs. For the CDR3, the DNA is TGTGCCAGCAGCGTAGAGGGACAGTACTACGAGCAGTACTTC. Residues: CASSVEGQYYEQYF.